The clone carrying this T cell receptor (beta chain) occurred once. This may be a read error: a much more frequent sequence differs by one nucleotide. Each CDR3 protein gets one entry after TCRdb re-called the reads with MiXCR. The table shows under 150,000 distinct CDR3 sequences, with 8% to 9% occurring only once. The data were obtained in a study of T cell repertoires in cytomegalovirus infection. CDR1 and CDR2 from the germline V gene are SNHLY and FYNNEI. Trimming removed 8 bases at V and 2 bases at J, with 15 bases between. This CDR3 spans 14 amino acids. The V and J genes are TRBV2 and TRBJ2-5; D may match TRBD1 or TRBD2 (5 bases each). The source is a human donor in good health (CMV status not recorded). Some clones in this sample may be carry-over from other donors' samples. The specimen was PBMCs. The CDR3 nucleotides are TGTGCCAGCTCCCAGTGGGGGATGCAAGAGACCCAGTACTTC. Translating gives CASSQWGMQETQYF.